This T cell receptor (beta chain) comes out of a study of blood T cell repertoires in COVID-19. Study in general: Material from acute and convalescent COVID-19 was sourced from the United States, Italy and Spain. PBMCs, B-cell-depleted T cells, or T cells provided the cDNA or gDNA that made up the material.

As originally analysed: Reference gene primer amplification yielded estimated nucleated cell counts. Clones were read by immunoSEQ multiplex PCR, and TCRdb kept only the in-frame ones, dropping some. V and J calls and clone size come straight from that table; D and trimming were deduced from the DNA. The table records approximately 260,000 clones, approximately 79% of them present only once. The CDR3 has 12 amino acids. V was trimmed by 7 bases and J by 1 base, leaving 7 bases between them. Germline V lookup: CDR1 SNHLY, CDR2 FYNNEI. This TCR was recovered from a woman of 80 years or more with active or convalescent COVID-19. Source material: peripheral blood. The V call is TRBV2, the J call TRBJ1-1; D not certain. The CDR3 DNA follows: TGTGCCAGCAATAGACAGAACACTGAAGCTTTCTTT. It codes for CASNRQNTEAFF. Variable domain in full (rest from reference TRBV2 and TRBJ1-1): EPEVTQTPSHQVTQMGQEVILRCVPISNHLYFYWYRQILGQKVEFLVSFYNNEISEKSEIFDDQFSVERPDGSNFTLKIRSTKLEDSAMYFCASNRQNTEAFFGQGTRLTVV.